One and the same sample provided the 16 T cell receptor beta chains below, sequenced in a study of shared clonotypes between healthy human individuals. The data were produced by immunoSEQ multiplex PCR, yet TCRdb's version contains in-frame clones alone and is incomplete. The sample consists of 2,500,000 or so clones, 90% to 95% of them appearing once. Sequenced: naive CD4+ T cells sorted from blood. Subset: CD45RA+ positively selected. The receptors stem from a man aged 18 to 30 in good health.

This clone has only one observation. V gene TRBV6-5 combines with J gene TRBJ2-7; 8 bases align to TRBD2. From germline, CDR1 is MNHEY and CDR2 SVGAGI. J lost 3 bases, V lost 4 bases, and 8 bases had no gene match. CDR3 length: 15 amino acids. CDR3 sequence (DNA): TGTGCCAGCAGTTGGGGGACTAGTCCATTCTACGAGCAGTACTTC. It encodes CASSWGTSPFYEQYF.

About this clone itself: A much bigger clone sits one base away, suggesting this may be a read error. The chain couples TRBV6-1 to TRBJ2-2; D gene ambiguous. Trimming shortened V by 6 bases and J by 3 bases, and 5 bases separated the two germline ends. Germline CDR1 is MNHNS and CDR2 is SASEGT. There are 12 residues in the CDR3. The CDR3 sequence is CASSWYTGELFF. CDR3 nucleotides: TGTGCCAGCAGCTGGTACACCGGGGAGCTGTTTTTT.

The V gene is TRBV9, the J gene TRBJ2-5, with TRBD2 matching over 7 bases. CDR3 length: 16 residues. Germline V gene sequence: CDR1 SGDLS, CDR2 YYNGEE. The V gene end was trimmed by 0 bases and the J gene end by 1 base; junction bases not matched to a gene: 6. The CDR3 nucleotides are TGTGCCAGCAGCGTAGAACCAGCGGGACCCCAAGAGACCCAGTACTTC. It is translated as CASSVEPAGPQETQYF. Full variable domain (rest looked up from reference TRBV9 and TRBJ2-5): DSGVTQTPKHLITATGQRVTLRCSPRSGDLSVYWYQQSLDQGLQFLIQYYNGEERAKGNILERFSAQQFPDLHSELNLSSLELGDSALYFCASSVEPAGPQETQYFGPGTRLLVL.

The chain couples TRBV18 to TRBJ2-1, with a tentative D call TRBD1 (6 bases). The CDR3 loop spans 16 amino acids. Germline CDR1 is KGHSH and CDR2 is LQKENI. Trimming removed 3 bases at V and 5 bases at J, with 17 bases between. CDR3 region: CASSPRSRGDHNEQFF. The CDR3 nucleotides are TGTGCCAGCTCACCCAGGAGCAGGGGCGACCACAATGAGCAGTTCTTC.

The CDR3: CASSLGTSGRGNEQYF. The CDR3 nucleotides are TGCGCCAGCAGCCTGGGGACTAGCGGGAGGGGAAACGAGCAGTACTTC. The chain has TRBV5-1 and TRBJ2-7, with 16 bases matching TRBD2. The CDR3 has 16 residues. The germline gives CDR1 SGHRS, CDR2 YFSETQ. The junction had 6 bases not matched to a gene; V was cut back by 4 bases and J by 5 bases.

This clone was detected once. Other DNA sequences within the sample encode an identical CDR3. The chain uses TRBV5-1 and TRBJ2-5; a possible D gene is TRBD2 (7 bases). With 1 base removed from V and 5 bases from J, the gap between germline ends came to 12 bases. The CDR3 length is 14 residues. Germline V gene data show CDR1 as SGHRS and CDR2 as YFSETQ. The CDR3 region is CASSLPTGGETQYF. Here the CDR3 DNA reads TGCGCCAGCAGCTTGCCGACGGGGGGCGAGACCCAGTACTTC.

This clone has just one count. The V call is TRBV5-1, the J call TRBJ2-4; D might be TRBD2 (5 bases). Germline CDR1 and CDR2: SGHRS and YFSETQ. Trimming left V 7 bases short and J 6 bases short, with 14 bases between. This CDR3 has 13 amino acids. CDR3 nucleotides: TGCGCCAGCGCCAACCAGGCGGGAAACATTCAGTACTTC. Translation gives CASANQAGNIQYF.

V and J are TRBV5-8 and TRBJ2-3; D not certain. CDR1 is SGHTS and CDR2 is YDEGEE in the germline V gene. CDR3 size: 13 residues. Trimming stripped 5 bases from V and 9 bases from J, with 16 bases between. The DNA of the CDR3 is TGTGCCAGCAGACGGACGGCCGAGATGACGCAGTATTTT. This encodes CASRRTAEMTQYF.

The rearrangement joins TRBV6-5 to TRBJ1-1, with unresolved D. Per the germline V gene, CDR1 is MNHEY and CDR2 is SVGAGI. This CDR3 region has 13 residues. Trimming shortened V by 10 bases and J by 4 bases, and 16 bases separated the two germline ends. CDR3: CAILHEASTEAFF. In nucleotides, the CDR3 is TGTGCCATCCTACATGAGGCAAGCACTGAAGCTTTCTTT.

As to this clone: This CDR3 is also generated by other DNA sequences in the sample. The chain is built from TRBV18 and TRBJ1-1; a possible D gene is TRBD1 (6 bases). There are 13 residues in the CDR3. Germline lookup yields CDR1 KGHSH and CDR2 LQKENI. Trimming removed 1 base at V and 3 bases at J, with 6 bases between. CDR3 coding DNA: TGTGCCAGCTCACCACACAGGGACACTGAAGCTTTCTTT. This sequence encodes CASSPHRDTEAFF.

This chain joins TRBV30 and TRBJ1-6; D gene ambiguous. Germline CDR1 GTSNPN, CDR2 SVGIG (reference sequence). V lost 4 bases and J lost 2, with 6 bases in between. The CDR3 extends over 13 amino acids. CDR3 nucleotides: TGTGCCTGGAATGACCCCTATAATTCACCCCTCCACTTT. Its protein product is CAWNDPYNSPLHF.

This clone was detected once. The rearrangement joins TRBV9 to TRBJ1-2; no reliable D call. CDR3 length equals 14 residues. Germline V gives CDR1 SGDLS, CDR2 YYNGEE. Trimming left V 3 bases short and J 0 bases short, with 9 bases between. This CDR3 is CASSAYTSNYGYTF. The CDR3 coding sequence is TGTGCCAGCAGCGCCTATACCTCTAACTATGGCTACACCTTC.

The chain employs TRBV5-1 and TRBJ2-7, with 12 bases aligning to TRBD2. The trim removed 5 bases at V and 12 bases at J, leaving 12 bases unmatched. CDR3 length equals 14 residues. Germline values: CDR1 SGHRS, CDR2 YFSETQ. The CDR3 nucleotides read TGCGCCAGCAGTACCGGGACTAGCGGGTACTCTCCGTACTTC. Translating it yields CASSTGTSGYSPYF. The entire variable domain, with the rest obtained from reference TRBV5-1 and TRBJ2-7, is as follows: KAGVTQTPRYLIKTRGQQVTLSCSPISGHRSVSWYQQTPGQGLQFLFEYFSETQRNKGNFPGRFSGRQFSNSRSEMNVSTLELGDSALYLCASSTGTSGYSPYFGPGTRLTVT.

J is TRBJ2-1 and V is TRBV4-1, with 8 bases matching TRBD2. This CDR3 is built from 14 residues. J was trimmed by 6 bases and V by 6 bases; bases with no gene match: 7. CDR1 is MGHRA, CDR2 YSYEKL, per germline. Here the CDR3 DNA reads TGCGCCAGCAGATCGGGGGGGATGGTCAATGAGCAGTTCTTC. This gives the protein CASRSGGMVNEQFF.

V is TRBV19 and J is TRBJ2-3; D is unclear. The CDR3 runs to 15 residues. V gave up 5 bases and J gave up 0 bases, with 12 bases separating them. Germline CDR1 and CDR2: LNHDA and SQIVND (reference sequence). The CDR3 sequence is CASSLGPGSTDTQYF. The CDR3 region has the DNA TGTGCCAGTAGTTTAGGACCGGGTAGCACAGATACGCAGTATTTT.

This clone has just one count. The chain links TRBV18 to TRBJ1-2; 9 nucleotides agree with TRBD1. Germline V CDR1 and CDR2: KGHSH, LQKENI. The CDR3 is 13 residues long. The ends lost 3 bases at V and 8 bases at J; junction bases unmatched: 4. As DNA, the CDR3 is TGTGCCAGCTCACCGACAGGGGGTCAGGGCTACACCTTC. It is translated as CASSPTGGQGYTF.